The 27 T cell receptor beta chains listed next were all sequenced from one sample in a study of blood T cell repertoires in COVID-19 (TCRdb year 2020). The receptor library was made with the immunoSEQ multiplex PCR assay. TCRdb obtained this table from immuneACCESS and retained in-frame rearrangements with V and J assigned. These tables miss some clones; where compared with another copy, unresolved V genes account for less than half of the shortfall, and the remainder is unexplained. The sample profile shows roughly 340,000 clones; about nine tenths of them were found once. The ten biggest clones cover around 7.9% of the sample. The specimen sequenced was peripheral blood. These receptors were collected from a woman in her 70s with COVID-19, enrolled during active disease.

The chain recombines TRBV12-5 with TRBJ1-1; D not certain. In germline, CDR1 is LGHNT, CDR2 FRNRAP. Trimming took off 6 bases at V and 2 bases at J, with 10 bases between the two ends. The CDR3 extends over 13 amino acids. CDR3 nucleotide sequence: TGTGCTAGTGGGAGGACTGCAAACACTGAAGCTTTCTTT. It yields the protein CASGRTANTEAFF.

The genes are TRBV7-8 and TRBJ1-2; 7 positions match TRBD1. Germline CDR1 is SGHVS and CDR2 is FQNEAQ. V gave up 5 bases and J gave up 3 bases; unmatched junction bases: 3. The CDR3 consists of 13 residues. The CDR3: CASSITGDYGYTF. The DNA for the CDR3 is TGTGCCAGCAGCATAACAGGGGACTATGGCTACACCTTC.

The chain carries TRBV9 and TRBJ2-3, with D perhaps matching TRBD2 (5 bases). This CDR3 has 11 residues. Germline V CDR1 and CDR2: SGDLS, YYNGEE. The V gene lost 6 bases and the J gene lost 6 bases, with 8 bases spanning the gap. This chain's CDR3 is CASNGGDTQYF. CDR3 coding DNA: TGTGCCAGCAACGGCGGGGATACGCAGTATTTT.

In this sample, this clone turned up once. This chain joins TRBV7-6 and TRBJ2-7, with TRBD1 matching over 8 bases. This CDR3 is built from 15 residues. V gave up 4 bases and J gave up 3 bases; unmatched junction bases: 8. The germline V gene encodes CDR1 SGHVS and CDR2 FNYEAQ. DNA of the CDR3: TGTGCCAGCAGCTCAGGACAGGGCCCCCACTACGAGCAGTACTTC. The encoded protein is CASSSGQGPHYEQYF.

This clone has a single count. This CDR3 is also generated by other DNA sequences in the sample. The chain links TRBV6-5 to TRBJ1-4, with D perhaps matching TRBD1 (5 bases). V lost 8 bases and J 8 bases, leaving 9 bases between the germline ends. The CDR3 loop spans 11 amino acids. CDR1 is MNHEY, CDR2 SVGAGI, per germline. The CDR3 DNA is TGTGCCAGCTCCTCAGGGGAAAAACTGTTTTTT. Its translation: CASSSGEKLFF.

CDR3: CASSSNRGGNYGYTF. CDR3 nucleotides: TGTGCCAGCAGTTCAAACAGGGGCGGAAACTATGGCTACACCTTC. The chain is built from TRBV28 and TRBJ1-2; 7 nucleotides line up with TRBD1. The CDR3 totals 15 residues. V gave up 4 bases and J gave up 2 bases; unmatched junction bases: 7. CDR1 and CDR2 (germline): MDHEN, SYDVKM.

The V and J genes are TRBV18 and TRBJ1-2, with a weak D call TRBD1 (5 bases). The germline V gene has CDR1 KGHSH and CDR2 LQKENI. The CDR3 has 14 residues. The V end was cut by 6 bases, the J end by 4 bases, with 15 bases between. CDR3 nucleotide sequence: TGTGCCAGCTCCCCGGCGTTAGACAGCTATGGCTACACCTTC. Translated: CASSPALDSYGYTF.

J is TRBJ2-2 and V is TRBV3-1 (or the pseudogene TRBV3-2); D unresolved. The CDR3 has 13 residues. Trimming took off 5 bases at V and 5 bases at J, with 9 bases between the two ends. The germline V gene encodes CDR1 LGHDT and CDR2 YNNKEL (reference sequence). CDR3 in DNA: TGTGCCAGCAGCTATCGGTCGACCGGGGAGCTGTTTTTT. Protein: CASSYRSTGELFF.

The chain couples TRBV13 to TRBJ1-1; D is ambiguous. Germline CDR1 reads PRHDT; CDR2 reads FYEKMQ (reference sequence). Trimming stripped 5 bases from V and 3 bases from J, with 16 bases between. The length of the CDR3 is 15 residues. CDR3 in amino acids: CASSARTRQDTEAFF. In DNA, the CDR3 is TGTGCCAGCAGCGCGAGAACCAGACAAGACACTGAAGCTTTCTTT.

This chain joins TRBV13 and TRBJ1-5, with 10 bases that match TRBD1. Germline V gives CDR1 PRHDT, CDR2 FYEKMQ (reference sequence). Trimming took 6 bases from V and 3 from J; bases not matched to a gene: 5. CDR3 length: 15 amino acids. The CDR3 sequence is CASSSGTGDNQPQHF. The CDR3 region has the DNA TGTGCCAGCAGTTCCGGGACAGGGGACAATCAGCCCCAGCATTTT.

CDR3 residues: CASKNPGQGYGYTF. The CDR3 DNA reads as TGTGCCAGCAAAAATCCGGGACAGGGCTATGGCTACACCTTC. This chain uses TRBV6-5 with TRBJ1-2; the match to TRBD1 covers 9 bases. CDR3 length equals 14 residues. CDR1 is MNHEY and CDR2 is SVGAGI in the germline V gene. Trimming removed 7 bases from V and 4 bases from J; junction bases left unmatched: 7.

In its sample, this clone was seen once. The chain employs TRBV18 and TRBJ1-4; D is uncertain. The germline V gene encodes CDR1 KGHSH and CDR2 LQKENI. V lost 3 bases, J lost 7 bases, and 9 bases lay in between. The CDR3 has 13 amino acids. CDR3 DNA: TGTGCCAGCTCACCGAGCCGGGGTGAAAAACTGTTTTTT. Residues: CASSPSRGEKLFF.

The chain links TRBV7-9 to TRBJ2-5, with 9 bases identical to TRBD1. Germline V CDR1 and CDR2: SEHNR, FQNEAQ (reference sequence). The CDR3 covers 15 residues. J was trimmed by 4 bases and V by 5 bases; bases with no gene match: 8. The CDR3 here is CASSPGTGTGETQYF. Here the CDR3 DNA reads TGTGCCAGCAGCCCTGGGACAGGGACGGGAGAGACCCAGTACTTC. Combining the CDR3 with reference TRBV7-9 and TRBJ2-5 gives the whole variable domain DTGVSQNPRHKITKRGQNVTFRCDPISEHNRLYWYRQTLGQGPEFLTYFQNEAQLEKSRLLSDRFSAERPKGSFSTLEIQRTEQGDSAMYLCASSPGTGTGETQYFGPGTRLLVL.

This clone was observed once. V is TRBV10-2 and J is TRBJ2-7; TRBD1 matches at 11 bases. The CDR3 is 14 residues long. V gave up 6 bases and J gave up 6 bases; unmatched junction bases: 7. Per germline, CDR1 WSHSY and CDR2 SAAADI. The CDR3 DNA reads as TGCGCCAGCAGCTTGGACAGGGGGCTGGGCGAGCAGTACTTC. It encodes CASSLDRGLGEQYF.

The J gene is TRBJ2-5, the V gene TRBV20-1; 8 bases line up with TRBD2. The CDR3 length is 16 residues. V dropped 3 bases and J dropped 1; count of bases not matched to a gene: 10. CDR1 is DFQATT, CDR2 SNEGSKA, per germline (reference sequence). The DNA for the CDR3 is TGCAGTGCTAGTAGGCTCCAGCGGGGGATCCAAGAGACCCAGTACTTC. Amino acid sequence: CSASRLQRGIQETQYF.

The rearrangement links TRBV2 to TRBJ2-7; perhaps TRBD1 as D (7 bases). This CDR3 comprises 12 residues. Germline-derived CDR1 and CDR2 are SNHLY and FYNNEI. With 10 bases removed from V and 1 base from J, the gap between germline ends came to 11 bases. CDR3 nucleotides: TGTGCCACCGGGGGACAGTCCTACGAGCAGTACTTC. As protein: CATGGQSYEQYF.

The chain uses TRBV5-1 and TRBJ2-7; 8 positions agree with TRBD2. The junction had 8 bases not matched to a gene; V was cut back by 1 base and J by 2 bases. This CDR3 is built from 16 residues. Looked up from germline, CDR1 is SGHRS and CDR2 is YFSETQ. This CDR3 reads CASSLFGGGPAYEQYF. The CDR3 DNA follows: TGCGCCAGCAGCTTGTTTGGCGGGGGGCCCGCCTACGAGCAGTACTTC.

The chain carries TRBV5-4 and TRBJ2-7, with 10 bases identical to TRBD1. Per the germline V gene, CDR1 is SGHNT and CDR2 is YYREEE (reference sequence). After removal of 3 bases from V and 1 base from J, the junction contained 10 bases not matched to a gene. The CDR3 covers 17 residues. The CDR3 nucleotides read TGTGCCAGCAGCTCCGCCAAACTGGACAGGGGGTCCTACGAGCAGTACTTC. Translation gives CASSSAKLDRGSYEQYF.

The chain employs TRBV27 and TRBJ2-7; D perhaps matches TRBD2 (6 bases). From germline, CDR1 is MNHEY and CDR2 SMNVEV (reference sequence). V was trimmed by 6 bases and J by 1 base, leaving 10 bases between them. This CDR3 comprises 13 residues. CDR3 coding DNA: TGTGCCAGCAGCCTGACTAGTTCCTACGAGCAGTACTTC. Translating it yields CASSLTSSYEQYF.

This chain joins TRBV30 and TRBJ1-5; D remains ambiguous. Trimming removed 2 bases at V and 4 bases at J, with 12 bases between. Germline CDR1 is GTSNPN and CDR2 is SVGIG (reference sequence). The CDR3 loop spans 14 amino acids. CDR3 in DNA: TGTGCCTGGAGTTCCGGACTGGGAAATCAGCCCCAGCATTTT. Translation: CAWSSGLGNQPQHF.

In this sample, this clone turned up a few times. The junction and the germline gene differ at one end; a read error may be behind it. The chain joins TRBV9 to TRBJ2-1, with 7 nucleotides matching TRBD1. This CDR3 spans 15 amino acids. Germline V CDR1 and CDR2: SGDLS, YYNGEE. The CDR3 sequence is CASSAGTASHNEQFF. CDR3 bases: TGTGCCAGCAGCGCCGGGACAGCCTCCCACAATGAGCAGTTCTTC.

This clone was observed a few times. The rearrangement uses TRBV5-6 and TRBJ2-2; D might be TRBD1 (6 bases). Germline V CDR1 and CDR2: SGHDT, YYEEEE. The CDR3 runs to 14 residues. Trimming removed 2 bases at V and 5 bases at J, with 10 bases between. The CDR3 reads CASSFGGRTGELFF. In DNA, the CDR3 is TGTGCCAGCAGCTTTGGGGGCCGTACCGGGGAGCTGTTTTTT.

This chain connects TRBV24-1 to TRBJ2-1, with 11 bases identical to TRBD1. V dropped 2 bases and J dropped 4; count of bases not matched to a gene: 3. Looked up from germline, CDR1 is KGHDR and CDR2 is SFDVKD. CDR3 length: 16 amino acids. The CDR3 region has the DNA TGTGCCACCAGTGATTACCGGGACAGGGGGTACAATGAGCAGTTCTTC. Translation gives CATSDYRDRGYNEQFF.

This clone occurred once. The chain links TRBV4-2 to TRBJ1-1; 8 nucleotides agree with TRBD1. Per germline, CDR1 LGHNA and CDR2 YNFKEQ. V gave up 3 bases and J gave up 1 base; unmatched junction bases: 7. This CDR3 is 16 amino acids long. The CDR3: CASSQAHGTGNTEAFF. The DNA for the CDR3 is TGTGCCAGCAGCCAGGCCCACGGGACAGGGAACACTGAAGCTTTCTTT.

The rearrangement uses TRBV2 and TRBJ1-6; the match to TRBD1 covers 10 bases. CDR1 is SNHLY, CDR2 FYNNEI, per germline. This CDR3 contains 16 residues. Trimming took 5 bases from V and 7 from J; bases not matched to a gene: 8. CDR3 sequence reads: CASSRLPGQGNSPLHF. CDR3 in DNA: TGTGCCAGCAGTAGACTCCCGGGACAGGGGAATTCACCCCTCCACTTT.

The chain is built from TRBV27 and TRBJ2-7; TRBD2 might be the D (7 bases). There are 12 residues in the CDR3. CDR1 and CDR2 from the germline V gene are MNHEY and SMNVEV (reference sequence). The ends were cut back, 4 bases at V and 6 bases at J, with 10 bases in the middle. The DNA of the CDR3 is TGTGCCAGCAGTTGGGGGGGCCGCGAGCAGTACTTC. It yields the protein CASSWGGREQYF.

This chain uses TRBV27 with TRBJ1-1, with 8 bases aligning to TRBD1. There are 14 residues in the CDR3. Trimming at V came to 5 bases and at J to 6 bases, leaving 8 bases not matched to a gene. CDR1 and CDR2 (germline): MNHEY, SMNVEV (reference sequence). The CDR3 DNA reads as TGTGCCAGCAGTGCCCGACAGGGGATCCCTGAAGCTTTCTTT. It is translated as CASSARQGIPEAFF.